The TCR beta chain described here comes from a study of blood T cell repertoires in COVID-19. Study context: Some COVID-19 samples were acute and others convalescent; all came from the United States, Italy and Spain. T cells, B-cell-depleted T cells, or PBMCs provided the cDNA or gDNA that served as material.

This clone was recorded once. As originally analysed: Researchers report that nucleated cell counts were estimated from reference gene primer amplification. Repertoires were generated with immunoSEQ multiplex PCR, while TCRdb's copy carries only in-frame clones and drops some. The DNA was the basis for D and trimming; V, J and clone size are from that table. The table lists tens of thousands of clones, 84% of them singletons. Germline trimming cut 2 bases from V and 6 bases from J; bases unmatched to any gene: 4. From germline, CDR1 is GTSNPN and CDR2 SVGIG (reference sequence). The CDR3 covers 13 residues.

Sequenced: peripheral blood. The chain employs TRBV30 and TRBJ1-5, with 7 bases that match TRBD1. The TCR originated in an older woman with acute or convalescent COVID-19. The CDR3 sequence is CAWSRQGAQPQHF. CDR3 sequence (DNA): TGTGCCTGGAGTCGACAGGGCGCTCAGCCCCAGCATTTT.